Listed below are T cell receptor beta chains from one sample, sequenced in a study of shared clonotypes between healthy human individuals. Data came from immunoSEQ multiplex PCR; TCRdb stores just in-frame clones and leaves some out. The table lists about 2 million clones, around 95% of them singletons. What was sequenced was naive CD4+ T cells sorted from blood. Receptors were obtained from a young man in good health. CDR3s include the opening cysteine and the closing phenylalanine or tryptophan. A D gene is named only where the DNA matches it firmly. Clone size, where shown, is once, few, many, or a class for clones that have expanded.

V gene,clone size,CDR3 length,J gene,D gene,CDR3 DNA,CDR3 protein
TRBV10-3,.,13,TRBJ2-3,.,TGTGCCACACTTTTGGACACAACAGATACGCAGTATTTT,CATLLDTTDTQYF
TRBV5-4,.,14,TRBJ2-7,.,TGTGCCAGCAGCTCGGCTAGCAGGAGCTACGAGCAGTACTTC,CASSSASRSYEQYF
TRBV4-3,once,15,TRBJ1-1,.,TGCGCCAGCAGCCAAGAACAGGATACGAACACTGAAGCTTTCTTT,CASSQEQDTNTEAFF
TRBV28,.,16,TRBJ1-5,.,TGTGCCAGCAGTGGAGATCCGGGACAATGGGATCAGCCCCAGCATTTT,CASSGDPGQWDQPQHF
TRBV9,.,14,TRBJ2-1,TRBD2,TGTGCCAGCAGCCAAACTAGCGGGTATTATGAGCAGTTCTTC,CASSQTSGYYEQFF
TRBV5-1,.,16,TRBJ2-5,TRBD2,TGCGCCAGCAGCATCCAGCCAGCGGGAGAAGGGGAGACCCAGTACTTC,CASSIQPAGEGETQYF
TRBV29-1,.,12,TRBJ2-7,.,TGCAGCGTTCAGGAGCAGTCCTACGAGCAGTACTTC,CSVQEQSYEQYF
TRBV2,.,13,TRBJ2-3,.,TGTGCCAGCAGTGAAGAGGGCACAGATACGCAGTATTTT,CASSEEGTDTQYF
TRBV2,once,15,TRBJ2-7,.,TGTGCCAGCAGTGTCAAGGGTTACTTCTCCTACGAGCAGTACTTC,CASSVKGYFSYEQYF
TRBV11-2,.,12,TRBJ1-2,.,TGTGCCAGCAGCTTCAGAGACTATGGCTACACCTTC,CASSFRDYGYTF
TRBV27,.,14,TRBJ2-7,TRBD2,TGTGCCAGCAGTTCGAGCGGGGTCCCCTACGAGCAGTACTTC,CASSSSGVPYEQYF
TRBV18,.,13,TRBJ2-1,.,TGTGCCAGCTCACCAAAAGGGCTAGCACGGCAGTTCTTC,CASSPKGLARQFF
TRBV10-3,.,14,TRBJ1-5,.,TGTGCCATCAGTGAGGGGCTGGGAAATCAGCCCCAGCATTTT,CAISEGLGNQPQHF
TRBV30,.,15,TRBJ1-1,.,TGTGCCTGGAGTGTTGGCGGAGGCCTGAACACTGAAGCTTTCTTT,CAWSVGGGLNTEAFF
TRBV6-6,.,15,TRBJ1-6,TRBD1,TGTGCCAGCAGTTACTCGACAGGGCAGGGTTCACCCCTCCACTTT,CASSYSTGQGSPLHF
TRBV5-4,.,14,TRBJ1-2,.,TGTGCCAGCAGCTTTGAATATACTAACTATGGCTACACCTTC,CASSFEYTNYGYTF
TRBV9,.,15,TRBJ2-3,.,TGTGCCAGCAGCGTAAAGGAGGGAGTGACAGATACGCAGTATTTT,CASSVKEGVTDTQYF
TRBV7-2,.,15,TRBJ1-6,TRBD1,TGTGCCAGCAGCCCACCGGGACAGGGCGGGTCACCCCTCCACTTT,CASSPPGQGGSPLHF
TRBV9,.,17,TRBJ2-6,.,TGTGCCAGCAGCGCGAGGGACGGAACCTCTGGGGCCAACGTCCTGACTTTC,CASSARDGTSGANVLTF